The 32 T cell receptor beta chains in this list originate from one sample, sequenced in a study of regulatory T cells in long-lasting Graves disease. The time point denotes: newly diagnosed GD, antithyroid drugs for less than 3 months. Making the TCR library involved RNA that had been extracted from PBMCs. The TCR beta library used iRepertoire HTBI primers with Arm-PCR amplification of CDR3. TCRdb processed the multiplex PCR reads anew with MiXCR; each CDR3 protein has one entry. This sample has 450,000 to 500,000 distinct CDR3 sequences, with about a sixth found just once. The same sample was also used in a study of T cells in Graves' hyperthyroidism and ophthalmopathy.

Sequencing was performed on peripheral blood mononuclear cells (PBMCs), taken at new diagnosis, from a patient treated with antithyroid drugs. These TCRs come from a man aged 40-49 years with Graves disease.

The rearrangement links TRBV5-4 to TRBJ2-5; D may be TRBD2 (5 bases). CDR3 length equals 15 residues. The germline CDR1 and CDR2 sequences are SGHNT and YYREEE (reference sequence). V was trimmed by 1 base and J by 5 bases, leaving 15 bases between them. CDR3 bases: TGTGCCAGCAGCTTGTCGGCTAGCCTTGTGGAGACCCAGTACTTC. Amino acids: CASSLSASLVETQYF.

For the CDR3, the DNA is TGTGCCAGCTCACCACCCACCTCAGGGAGTAGGTACGAGCAGTACTTC. Translation: CASSPPTSGSRYEQYF. The V and J genes are TRBV18 and TRBJ2-7; the D call may be TRBD1 or TRBD2 (5 bases each). Germline V lookup: CDR1 KGHSH, CDR2 LQKENI. V lost 0 bases to trimming and J lost 4 bases, with 16 bases between them. CDR3 size: 16 residues. Looking up the rest from reference TRBV18 and TRBJ2-7 gives the full variable domain: NAGVMQNPRHLVRRRGQEARLRCSPMKGHSHVYWYRQLPEEGLKFMVYLQKENIIDESGMPKERFSAEFPKEGPSILRIQQVVRGDSAAYFCASSPPTSGSRYEQYFGPGTRLTVT.

This clonotype was counted at least ten times. V usage is TRBV12-3 or TRBV12-4 and J usage is TRBJ2-1, with TRBD1 matching 12 bases. With 5 bases clipped from V and 8 bases from J, the junction kept 10 bases outside the gene matches. The CDR3 contains 16 residues. CDR3 nucleotide sequence: TGTGCCAGCAGTCCAGGTGGGACAGGGGGCCAGGATGAGCAGTTCTTC. This gives the protein CASSPGGTGGQDEQFF.

This clonotype has more than one count but fewer than ten. The chain couples TRBV29-1 to TRBJ2-7; the D gene is possibly TRBD2 (5 bases). V was pared by 8 bases and J by 5 bases, with 16 bases between. Germline loops: CDR1 SQVTM, CDR2 ANQGSEA. The CDR3 contains 12 residues. Here the CDR3 DNA reads TGCAGCTTTAGACCGGGATCTGACGAGCAGTACTTC. This encodes CSFRPGSDEQYF.

This clonotype was seen at least ten times. The chain has TRBV12-3 or TRBV12-4 and TRBJ1-1, with D tentatively TRBD1 (5 bases). Trimming cost V 5 bases and J 5 bases, with 21 bases left between them. CDR3 size: 16 residues. CDR3 region: CASSASNVGVETEAFF. The CDR3 nucleotides are TGTGCCAGCAGTGCCTCTAATGTGGGGGTGGAAACTGAAGCTTTCTTT.

This clonotype has at least ten counts. The chain recombines TRBV20-1 with TRBJ2-5; 12 bases line up with TRBD2. V trimming: 4 bases; J trimming: 5 bases; junction bases outside the gene matches: 14. Per the germline V gene, CDR1 is DFQATT and CDR2 is SNEGSKA (reference sequence). The CDR3 length is 17 residues. The CDR3 is CSAKSTSGSMFGETQYF. In nucleotides, the CDR3 is TGCAGTGCTAAATCGACTAGCGGGAGTATGTTTGGGGAGACCCAGTACTTC.

At least ten counts were recorded for this clonotype. V is TRBV2 and J is TRBJ2-5, with 9 bases fitting TRBD2. V trimming: 0 bases; J trimming: 7 bases; junction bases outside the gene matches: 6. The length of the CDR3 is 15 residues. Germline lookup yields CDR1 SNHLY and CDR2 FYNNEI. The CDR3 nucleotides are TGTGCCAGCAGTGAAGCTAGCGGGAGCTTCGGGACCCAGTACTTC. Its protein is CASSEASGSFGTQYF.

The sample holds many counts of this clonotype. The chain is built from TRBV29-1 and TRBJ2-3; the D gene is possibly TRBD1 (5 bases). V lost 1 base to trimming and J lost 0 bases, with 14 bases between them. Germline CDR1 and CDR2: SQVTM and ANQGSEA. The CDR3 covers 16 residues. The CDR3, as DNA: TGCAGCGTTGAAGTTTTGACAGTTTGGAGCACAGATACGCAGTATTTT. Its protein is CSVEVLTVWSTDTQYF.

This clonotype was seen repeatedly, ten times or more. This chain connects TRBV2 to TRBJ1-1; 7 bases are shared with TRBD1. The CDR3 totals 16 residues. The J segment lost 1 base and the V segment lost 4 bases, leaving 9 bases of the junction unmatched. The germline gives CDR1 SNHLY, CDR2 FYNNEI. The CDR3 sequence is CASSARQGGANTEAFF. The DNA for the CDR3 is TGTGCCAGCAGTGCTAGACAGGGCGGTGCGAACACTGAAGCTTTCTTT.

This clonotype has more than one count but fewer than ten. The J gene is TRBJ2-7, the V gene TRBV20-1; 7 bases map to TRBD1. The CDR3 covers 12 residues. Germline V gives CDR1 DFQATT, CDR2 SNEGSKA (reference sequence). CDR3 coding DNA: TGCAGCGAGTTAGCTCCAGGGGGCGAGCAGTACTTC. Its translation: CSELAPGGEQYF.

This clonotype showed up just a few times. The chain recombines TRBV6-1 with TRBJ2-2, with a possible D match to TRBD1 (6 bases). Between the trimmed V and J ends, which lost 5 bases and 7 bases, there was a span of 14 bases. This CDR3 contains 14 residues. Per germline, CDR1 MNHNS and CDR2 SASEGT. The CDR3 DNA reads as TGTGCCAGCAGTAGTGACAGGACGGTCGGGGAGCTGTTTTTT. It yields the protein CASSSDRTVGELFF.

The chain employs TRBV6-1 and TRBJ1-6, with D unclear. CDR3 size: 16 residues. CDR1 and CDR2 from the germline V gene are MNHNS and SASEGT. The V end lost 1 base, the J end lost 9 bases, and 16 bases lay between the germline ends. The CDR3 nucleotides read TGTGCCAGCAGTGAAGACGTGGGCGGCTTGACTTCACCCCTCCACTTT. Its translation: CASSEDVGGLTSPLHF.

The J gene is TRBJ1-2, the V gene TRBV5-5; D is unresolved. V was shortened by 1 base and J by 8 bases, with 21 bases between the two germline ends. CDR3 length equals 16 residues. Germline V gives CDR1 SGHKS, CDR2 YYEKEE (reference sequence). The CDR3: CASSLLGPNPNGGYTF. CDR3 DNA: TGTGCCAGCAGCTTGTTAGGGCCGAACCCCAATGGGGGCTACACCTTC.

There are a few counts of this clonotype. A single base separates this from a much larger clone, so it may be a read error. This chain uses TRBV11-2 with TRBJ2-3; D gene uncertain. Germline V gene sequence: CDR1 SGHAT, CDR2 FQNNGV. V lost 6 bases and J 6 bases, leaving 31 bases between the germline ends. The CDR3 is 19 residues long. CDR3 region: CASSSVRRSPLLPLDTQYF. The DNA of the CDR3 is TGTGCCAGCAGTTCAGTGAGACGGAGCCCTCTATTACCCTTGGATACGCAGTATTTT.

This clonotype occurred many times. The chain links TRBV30 to TRBJ1-2; D is unresolved. This CDR3 has 10 residues. V was trimmed by 8 bases and J by 5 bases, leaving 9 bases between them. Germline CDR1 reads GTSNPN; CDR2 reads SVGIG (reference sequence). CDR3 loop: CAGGAYGYTF. CDR3 nucleotides: TGTGCCGGCGGCGCTTATGGCTACACCTTC.

The table lists this clonotype with a few counts. The rearrangement links TRBV4-2 to TRBJ1-3, with D perhaps TRBD1 (6 bases). CDR3 length: 16 amino acids. Trimming removed 4 bases at V and 4 bases at J, with 17 bases between. Germline V gene sequence: CDR1 LGHNA, CDR2 YNFKEQ. The CDR3 DNA sequence: TGTGCCAGCAGCCCTCAACCAGGGGCTTCGGGAAACACCATATATTTT. This translates into CASSPQPGASGNTIYF.

This clonotype was recorded at least ten times. CDR3: CASTQGGTNTGELFF. CDR3 DNA: TGTGCCAGCACCCAGGGGGGGACCAACACCGGGGAGCTGTTTTTT. V gene TRBV28 combines with J gene TRBJ2-2; D assignment may be TRBD1 or TRBD2 (7 bases each). The CDR3 is made up of 15 amino acids. V was clipped by 7 bases and J by 2 bases, with 14 bases between them. Germline V gene sequence: CDR1 MDHEN, CDR2 SYDVKM.

The chain combines TRBV7-8 with TRBJ2-3, with D tentatively TRBD1 (5 bases). V dropped 4 bases and J dropped 4 bases, with 9 bases sitting between them. Germline CDR1 SGHVS, CDR2 FQNEAQ. This CDR3 has 13 amino acids. The CDR3 nucleotides are TGTGCCAGCAGCTGGGGCAAGCCAGATACGCAGTATTTT. Encoded protein: CASSWGKPDTQYF.

V and J are TRBV5-1 and TRBJ2-3; 9 bases match TRBD2. This CDR3 has 15 amino acids. Per the germline V gene, CDR1 is SGHRS and CDR2 is YFSETQ. V shed 3 bases and J 4 bases; nucleotides not matched to a gene: 6. The CDR3 coding sequence is TGCGCCAGCAGCTCCGGTAGCGGGAGATCAGATACGCAGTATTTT. This codes for CASSSGSGRSDTQYF.

This chain connects TRBV9 to TRBJ1-5; D is uncertain. The CDR3 is 13 amino acids. The germline V gene encodes CDR1 SGDLS and CDR2 YYNGEE. V lost 0 bases to trimming and J lost 6 bases, with 7 bases between them. CDR3 in amino acids: CASSVDSSQPQHF. The CDR3 bases are TGTGCCAGCAGCGTAGATTCCTCTCAGCCCCAGCATTTT.

This clonotype has just a few counts. The chain uses TRBV7-3 and TRBJ2-1; TRBD2 aligns across 11 bases. Germline-derived CDR1 and CDR2 are SGHTA and FQGTGA. The CDR3 is made up of 18 amino acids. Losses at the gene ends were 3 bases for V and 1 base for J; bases not matched to a gene: 8. The CDR3 bases are TGTGCCAGCAGCTTGACGAAACTAGCGGGAGAATCCTACAATGAGCAGTTCTTC. Its translation: CASSLTKLAGESYNEQFF.

In the case of this clonotype: A far more abundant clone sits one base away, making this likely a read error. The V gene is TRBV28, the J gene TRBJ2-1, with 8 bases lining up with TRBD1. The CDR3 covers 15 residues. Per the germline V gene, CDR1 is MDHEN and CDR2 is SYDVKM. The DNA for the CDR3 is TGTGCCAGCAGCGACCGGGACAGGTCCTACAGTGAGCAGTTCTTC. Its translation: CASSDRDRSYSEQFF.

This clonotype was counted only a few times. This chain links TRBV5-1 with TRBJ2-1; tentative D call: TRBD1 (6 bases). V shed 1 base and J shed 4 bases, with 18 bases lying between them. The CDR3 totals 17 residues. The germline V gene has CDR1 SGHRS and CDR2 YFSETQ. The CDR3 loop reads CASSLLINRDPYNEQFF. In DNA form, the CDR3 reads TGCGCCAGCAGCTTGCTAATCAACAGGGACCCTTACAATGAGCAGTTCTTC.

This clonotype was seen only a few times. This sequence joins TRBV29-1 and TRBJ2-5, with 8 bases fitting TRBD2. The CDR3 covers 12 residues. Looked up from germline, CDR1 is SQVTM and CDR2 is ANQGSEA. CDR3 sequence reads: CTGGGSLRTQYF. The CDR3 bases are TGCACCGGGGGGGGGAGCCTGCGAACCCAGTACTTC.

This clonotype was observed many times. The chain is built from TRBV5-1 and TRBJ2-2; D not certain. This CDR3 comprises 14 residues. CDR1 is SGHRS, CDR2 YFSETQ, per germline. V shed 8 bases and J shed 1 base, with 12 bases lying between them. The CDR3 loop is CASKWPENTGELFF. Here the CDR3 DNA reads TGCGCCAGTAAGTGGCCAGAGAACACCGGGGAGCTGTTTTTT.

The sample holds many counts of this clonotype. This chain connects TRBV7-2 to TRBJ2-1, with D perhaps given as TRBD1 or TRBD2 (6 bases each). This CDR3 is 13 amino acids long. Per germline, CDR1 SGHTA and CDR2 FQGNSA. V gave up 8 bases and J gave up 12 bases, with 20 bases separating them. CDR3 nucleotide sequence: TGTGCCAGCGGGCGGGAACAACTAGGGGGGCAGTTCTTC. Translating gives CASGREQLGGQFF.

In this sample, this clonotype turned up a few times. This chain connects TRBV7-6 to TRBJ2-2; D unclear. Germline V gene lookup returns CDR1 SGHVS and CDR2 FNYEAQ. The V gene lost 5 bases and the J gene lost 6 bases, with 10 bases spanning the gap. The CDR3 covers 13 residues. Here the CDR3 reads CASSANPSGELFF. The CDR3 bases are TGTGCCAGCAGCGCAAACCCCTCCGGGGAGCTGTTTTTT.

This clonotype has a count of ten or more. Written as DNA, the CDR3 is TGTGCCAGCAGTTTACGGGCGGGGGACTCCTACGAGCAGTACTTC. Translated, it gives CASSLRAGDSYEQYF. The chain joins TRBV28 to TRBJ2-7; the match to TRBD2 covers 7 bases. CDR1 MDHEN and CDR2 SYDVKM come from the germline V gene. The J segment lost 0 bases and the V segment lost 2 bases, leaving 4 bases of the junction unmatched. CDR3 length: 15 amino acids.

This clonotype was observed many times. The chain carries TRBV12-3 or TRBV12-4 and TRBJ2-3; D ambiguous. This CDR3 is 14 amino acids long. V dropped 3 bases and J dropped 0 bases, with 7 bases sitting between them. Here the CDR3 reads CASSFLTSTDTQYF. In DNA, the CDR3 is TGTGCCAGCAGTTTCCTTACTAGCACAGATACGCAGTATTTT.

This clonotype was detected many times. The rearrangement joins TRBV28 to TRBJ2-7; D might be TRBD1 (5 bases). CDR3 length: 13 residues. The V end lost 2 bases, the J end lost 3 bases, and 8 bases lay between the germline ends. From germline, CDR1 is MDHEN and CDR2 SYDVKM. The CDR3 DNA is TGTGCCAGCAGTTTAGTGGACAACTACGAGCAGTACTTC. Amino acids: CASSLVDNYEQYF.

This clonotype has ten or more counts. This chain links TRBV24-1 with TRBJ2-1; TRBD2 agrees at 10 bases. The junction had 5 bases not matched to a gene; V was cut back by 5 bases and J by 2 bases. The germline V gene encodes CDR1 KGHDR and CDR2 SFDVKD. This CDR3 is 16 amino acids long. The CDR3 protein is CATSVSGTSAYNEQFF. CDR3 sequence (DNA): TGTGCCACCAGTGTATCCGGGACTAGCGCCTACAATGAGCAGTTCTTC.

In its sample, this clonotype was seen many times. This chain uses TRBV5-1 with TRBJ2-1; D is unresolved. CDR1 SGHRS and CDR2 YFSETQ come from the germline V gene. The CDR3 length is 13 residues. The V end lost 2 bases, the J end lost 6 bases, and 9 bases lay between the germline ends. The CDR3, as DNA: TGCGCCAGCAGCTTAAGGGTTCGCAATGAGCAGTTCTTC. Its protein is CASSLRVRNEQFF.